The next 27 T cell receptor beta chains were all read from a single sample in a study of T cell responses to AZD1222 COVID-19 vaccine. Measured with immunoSEQ multiplex PCR; TCRdb has only the in-frame clones, and not every one. The sample includes fewer than 150,000 clones, 75% to 90% seen only once; the top ten take approximately 4.5%. This specimen consisted of peripheral blood, obtained on day 0 of AZD1222 vaccination. The receptors derive from an adult in good health.

This chain links TRBV3-1 (or the pseudogene TRBV3-2) with TRBJ2-1, with 7 nucleotides matching TRBD2. The CDR3 extends over 14 amino acids. V lost 2 bases, J lost 6 bases, and 4 bases stayed unmatched. Germline CDR1 LGHDT, CDR2 YNNKEL (reference sequence). CDR3 nucleotides: TGTGCCAGCAGCCAACGGACTAGAATCAATGAGCAGTTCTTC. Its translation: CASSQRTRINEQFF.

This chain connects TRBV2 to TRBJ1-2; 10 bases align to TRBD1. CDR3 length equals 15 residues. The trim removed 1 base at V and 4 bases at J, leaving 3 bases unmatched. Germline values: CDR1 SNHLY, CDR2 FYNNEI. The CDR3 here is CASSEGGDRGYGYTF. CDR3 bases: TGTGCCAGCAGTGAAGGGGGGGACAGGGGCTATGGCTACACCTTC.

The sample holds one count of this clone. The chain employs TRBV7-6 and TRBJ2-2; 7 nucleotides line up with TRBD2. Germline assignment: CDR1 SGHVS and CDR2 FNYEAQ. The trim removed 1 base at V and 4 bases at J, leaving 9 bases unmatched. CDR3 length equals 17 residues. In DNA, the CDR3 is TGTGCCAGCAGCTTAGTAAGGTCGTCTAGCGGCACCGGGGAGCTGTTTTTT. Its protein product is CASSLVRSSSGTGELFF.

The rearrangement joins TRBV10-3 to TRBJ1-5, with a weak D call TRBD1 (6 bases). The CDR3 runs to 13 residues. The germline gives CDR1 ENHRY, CDR2 SYGVKD. V was pared by 10 bases and J by 7 bases, with 17 bases between. CDR3: CATMPVQGQPQHF. DNA of the CDR3: TGTGCCACCATGCCCGTACAGGGCCAGCCCCAGCATTTT.

This chain links TRBV29-1 with TRBJ2-1, with 12 nucleotides matching TRBD2. The CDR3 loop spans 14 amino acids. CDR1 and CDR2 (germline): SQVTM, ANQGSEA. The V and J ends lost 7 bases and 8 bases, in that order; junction bases with no gene match: 9. The CDR3 is CSAETSGRGDEQFF. The CDR3 DNA is TGCAGCGCTGAGACTAGCGGGAGAGGGGATGAGCAGTTCTTC.

This CDR3 reads CASSHSGGGPKDNNEQFF. The DNA of the CDR3 is TGCGCCAGCAGCCATTCAGGCGGGGGGCCGAAAGACAACAATGAGCAGTTCTTC. The V gene is TRBV4-1, the J gene TRBJ2-1, with 8 bases matching TRBD2. J gave up 5 bases and V 3 bases, and 15 bases lay outside the gene matches. The CDR3 runs 18 residues. Germline V gene sequence: CDR1 MGHRA, CDR2 YSYEKL.

V gene TRBV7-8 combines with J gene TRBJ1-3; unclear D gene. The V end was cut by 5 bases, the J end by 3 bases, with 11 bases between. Germline V gene data show CDR1 as SGHVS and CDR2 as FQNEAQ. CDR3 size: 14 residues. The CDR3 here is CASSPGILGNTIYF. CDR3 DNA: TGTGCCAGCAGCCCCGGGATTCTTGGAAACACCATATATTTT. Full variable domain (rest looked up from reference TRBV7-8 and TRBJ1-3): GAGVSQSPRYKVAKRGQDVALRCDPISGHVSLFWYQQALGQGPEFLTYFQNEAQLDKSGLPSDRFFAERPEGSVSTLKIQRTQQEDSAVYLCASSPGILGNTIYFGEGSWLTVV.

The chain carries TRBV6-1 and TRBJ2-7, with TRBD2 identical over 8 bases. V was pared by 4 bases and J by 2 bases, with 13 bases of the junction left unmatched. This CDR3 has 17 amino acids. Germline V gives CDR1 MNHNS, CDR2 SASEGT. The CDR3 reads CASSAPPGRGVTYEQYF. DNA of the CDR3: TGTGCCAGCAGTGCCCCCCCTGGGCGGGGGGTCACCTACGAGCAGTACTTC.

The chain uses TRBV30 and TRBJ2-1; D assignment may be TRBD1 or TRBD2 (5 bases each). The germline V gene encodes CDR1 GTSNPN and CDR2 SVGIG (reference sequence). The CDR3 sequence is 13 residues long. The V and J ends lost 3 bases and 10 bases respectively, with 16 bases between them. This CDR3 is CAWSLGAGGEQFF. Here the CDR3 DNA reads TGTGCCTGGAGCCTAGGGGCCGGCGGGGAGCAGTTCTTC.

The rearrangement uses TRBV12-3 or TRBV12-4 and TRBJ2-3; unclear D gene. The V end lost 5 bases, the J end lost 6 bases, and 9 bases lay between the germline ends. The CDR3 loop spans 12 amino acids. The DNA of the CDR3 is TGTGCCAGCAGTCCCCAGCTGGATACGCAGTATTTT. It specifies CASSPQLDTQYF.

This clone was observed a handful of times. This chain links TRBV18 with TRBJ2-6; D uncertain. Trimming removed 2 bases at V and 5 bases at J, with 16 bases between. Per germline, CDR1 KGHSH and CDR2 LQKENI. This CDR3 comprises 17 residues. CDR3 region: CASSPSILRNRANVLTF. CDR3 sequence (DNA): TGTGCCAGCTCACCAAGTATATTAAGGAATAGGGCCAACGTCCTGACTTTC.

This clone was recorded only once. V usage is TRBV5-4 and J usage is TRBJ2-1, with 12 nucleotides matching TRBD2. Trimming removed 0 bases from V and 7 bases from J; junction bases left unmatched: 8. Germline-derived CDR1 and CDR2 are SGHNT and YYREEE (reference sequence). The CDR3 has 17 amino acids. The CDR3 DNA follows: TGTGCCAGCAGCTTGGTGGCTAGCGGGGGGGTAGAGAATGAGCAGTTCTTC. Protein product: CASSLVASGGVENEQFF.

The genes are TRBV4-1 and TRBJ1-4; D gene unclear. The CDR3 contains 15 residues. V lost 2 bases to trimming and J lost 1 base, with 8 bases between them. Germline V lookup: CDR1 MGHRA, CDR2 YSYEKL. CDR3 DNA: TGCGCCAGCAGCCAAAATGTAGGAACTAATGAAAAACTGTTTTTT. Protein product: CASSQNVGTNEKLFF.

In this sample, this clone turned up once. V usage is TRBV6-5 and J usage is TRBJ2-1; tentatively, D is TRBD1 (6 bases). Germline V gives CDR1 MNHEY, CDR2 SVGAGI. V was pared by 7 bases and J by 8 bases, with 15 bases between. CDR3 length: 13 amino acids. CDR3 DNA: TGTGCCAGCACCTACAGGGTGGGCGATGAGCAGTTCTTC. Amino acids: CASTYRVGDEQFF.

The V call is TRBV6-2 or TRBV6-3, the J call TRBJ1-5, with D possibly matching TRBD1 (6 bases). The CDR3 has 12 residues. The germline V gene encodes CDR1 MNHEY and CDR2 SVGEGT. The V gene lost 5 bases and the J gene lost 11 bases, with 13 bases spanning the gap. The CDR3 spells CASSRQAWSQHF. CDR3 in DNA: TGTGCCAGCAGTCGACAGGCCTGGTCCCAGCATTTT.

The V and J genes are TRBV2 and TRBJ2-3, with a possible D match to TRBD2 (5 bases). The germline V gene has CDR1 SNHLY and CDR2 FYNNEI. The CDR3 extends over 11 amino acids. Between the trimmed V and J ends, which lost 7 bases and 5 bases, there was a span of 7 bases. Here the CDR3 DNA reads TGTGCCAGCACCCGGGGAGATACGCAGTATTTT. Translated: CASTRGDTQYF.

The genes are TRBV27 and TRBJ1-6; no clear D gene. CDR3 length equals 18 residues. The ends were cut back, 0 bases at V and 9 bases at J, with 21 bases in the middle. Germline V gives CDR1 MNHEY, CDR2 SMNVEV (reference sequence). The CDR3 nucleotides are TGTGCCAGCAGTTTATCGATCTTCTTTGCCCAAAACGGTTCACCCCTCCACTTT. This gives the protein CASSLSIFFAQNGSPLHF.

V and J are TRBV6-5 and TRBJ1-3; D is uncertain. The germline V gene encodes CDR1 MNHEY and CDR2 SVGAGI. V was clipped by 2 bases and J by 0 bases, with 2 bases between them. This CDR3 has 13 residues. CDR3 loop: CASSYGSGNTIYF. The CDR3 DNA reads as TGTGCCAGCAGTTACGGCTCTGGAAACACCATATATTTT.

This clone has just one count. The rearrangement uses TRBV20-1 and TRBJ2-3; D may match TRBD1 or TRBD2 (5 bases each). The germline V and J ends were trimmed by 3 bases and 0 bases, with 13 bases remaining between them. Germline V CDR1 and CDR2: DFQATT, SNEGSKA (reference sequence). The CDR3 is 15 residues long. CDR3 amino acids: CSASPDWGSTDTQYF. The CDR3 nucleotides are TGCAGTGCTAGTCCTGACTGGGGGAGCACAGATACGCAGTATTTT.

This chain links TRBV28 with TRBJ1-1; maybe TRBD1 (5 bases). Per germline, CDR1 MDHEN and CDR2 SYDVKM. The CDR3 contains 14 residues. V was clipped by 6 bases and J by 7 bases, with 18 bases between them. The CDR3 nucleotides read TGTGCCAGCAGCGGGTCCCCAGGGATTATTGAAGCTTTCTTT. Its protein product is CASSGSPGIIEAFF.

V and J are TRBV27 and TRBJ1-2; no definite D call. This CDR3 spans 15 amino acids. Germline-derived CDR1 and CDR2 are MNHEY and SMNVEV (reference sequence). Trimming stripped 6 bases from V and 4 bases from J, with 18 bases between. The CDR3 nucleotides are TGTGCCAGCAGCTCGGCGCAACGAGAGGTCTATGGCTACACCTTC. Protein product: CASSSAQREVYGYTF.

This clone was detected only a few times. The chain carries TRBV5-1 and TRBJ1-4; D gene uncertain. The CDR3 covers 15 residues. Trimming shortened V by 6 bases and J by 7 bases, and 19 bases separated the two germline ends. In germline, CDR1 is SGHRS, CDR2 YFSETQ. The CDR3 loop reads CASTLTPIDGEKLFF. DNA of the CDR3: TGCGCCAGCACCCTTACTCCCATAGACGGTGAAAAACTGTTTTTT.

V and J are TRBV6-5 and TRBJ1-1, with D possibly matching TRBD1 (6 bases). CDR1 is MNHEY and CDR2 is SVGAGI in the germline V gene. This CDR3 region has 12 residues. V dropped 8 bases and J dropped 5 bases, with 12 bases sitting between them. CDR3 DNA sequence: TGTGCCAGCTACAGGGATAGGACTGAAGCTTTCTTT. Encoded protein: CASYRDRTEAFF.

V usage is TRBV28 and J usage is TRBJ1-2; 7 bases fit TRBD1. Trimming removed 2 bases from V and 8 bases from J; junction bases left unmatched: 11. Germline V gene sequence: CDR1 MDHEN, CDR2 SYDVKM. This CDR3 is built from 15 residues. Here the CDR3 reads CASSLPNTGVWGYTF. CDR3 DNA sequence: TGTGCCAGCAGTTTACCCAATACAGGGGTGTGGGGCTACACCTTC.

The CDR3 DNA sequence: TGTGCCAGCAGCCCGGTGGGACTCTCGACCGGGGAGCTGTTTTTT. It encodes CASSPVGLSTGELFF. The chain employs TRBV27 and TRBJ2-2, with D perhaps TRBD2 (6 bases). Deletions cut 6 bases from V and 5 bases from J, with 16 bases between. The CDR3 totals 15 residues. Germline CDR1 is MNHEY and CDR2 is SMNVEV (reference sequence).

The V gene is TRBV12-5, the J gene TRBJ2-1; 9 nucleotides match TRBD2. V was clipped by 0 bases and J by 15 bases; unmatched bases: 15. This CDR3 contains 16 residues. The germline V gene has CDR1 LGHNT and CDR2 FRNRAP. In DNA, the CDR3 is TGTGCTAGTGGTTTGGTACGGGTTAGCGGGAGCATAAGGGCGTTCTTC. Its protein is CASGLVRVSGSIRAFF. The full variable domain, completed using reference TRBV12-5 and TRBJ2-1, is DARVTQTPRHKVTEMGQEVTMRCQPILGHNTVFWYRQTMMQGLELLAYFRNRAPLDDSGMPKDRFSAEMPDATLATLKIQPSEPRDSAVYFCASGLVRVSGSIRAFFGPGTRLTVL.

The chain is built from TRBV12-3 or TRBV12-4 and TRBJ2-1; weak D call: TRBD2 (5 bases). V lost 6 bases to trimming and J lost 9 bases, with 15 bases between them. The CDR3 sequence is 13 residues long. DNA for the CDR3: TGTGCCAGCAGCCGCCGTTCAGGAGGTGAGCAGTTCTTC. This translates into CASSRRSGGEQFF.